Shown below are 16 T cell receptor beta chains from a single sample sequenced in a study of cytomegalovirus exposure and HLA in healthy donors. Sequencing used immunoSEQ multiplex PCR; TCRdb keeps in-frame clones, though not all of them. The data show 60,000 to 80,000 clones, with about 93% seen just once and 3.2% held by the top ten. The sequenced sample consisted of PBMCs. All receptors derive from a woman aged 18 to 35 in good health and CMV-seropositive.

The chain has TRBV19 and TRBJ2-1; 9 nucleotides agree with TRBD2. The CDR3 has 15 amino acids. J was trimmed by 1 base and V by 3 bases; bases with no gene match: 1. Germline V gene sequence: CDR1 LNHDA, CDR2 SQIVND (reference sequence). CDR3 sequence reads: CASSISGGSYNEQFF. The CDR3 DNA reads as TGTGCCAGTAGTATTAGCGGGGGTTCCTACAATGAGCAGTTCTTC. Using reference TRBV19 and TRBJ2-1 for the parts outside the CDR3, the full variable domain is DGGITQSPKYLFRKEGQNVTLSCEQNLNHDAMYWYRQDPGQGLRLIYYSQIVNDFQKGDIAEGYSVSREKKESFPLTVTSAQKNPTAFYLCASSISGGSYNEQFFGPGTRLTVL.

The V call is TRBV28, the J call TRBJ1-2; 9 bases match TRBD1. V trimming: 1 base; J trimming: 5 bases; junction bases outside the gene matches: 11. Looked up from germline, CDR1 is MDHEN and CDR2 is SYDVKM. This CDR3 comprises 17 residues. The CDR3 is CASSLFAPGTGIYGYTF. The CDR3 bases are TGTGCCAGCAGTTTATTTGCACCCGGGACAGGGATATATGGCTACACCTTC.

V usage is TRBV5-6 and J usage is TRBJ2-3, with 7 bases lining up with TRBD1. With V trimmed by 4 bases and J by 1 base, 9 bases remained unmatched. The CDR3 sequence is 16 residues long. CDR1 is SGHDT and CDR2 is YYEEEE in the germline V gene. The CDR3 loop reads CASSPLSTGGTDTQYF. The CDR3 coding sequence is TGTGCCAGCAGCCCACTATCCACAGGGGGCACAGATACGCAGTATTTT.

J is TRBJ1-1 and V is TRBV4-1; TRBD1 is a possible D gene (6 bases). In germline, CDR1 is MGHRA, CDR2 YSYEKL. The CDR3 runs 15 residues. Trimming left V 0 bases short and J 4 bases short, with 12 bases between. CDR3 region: CASSQERGGLTEAFF. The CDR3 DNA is TGCGCCAGCAGCCAAGAGCGGGGGGGGCTCACTGAAGCTTTCTTT.

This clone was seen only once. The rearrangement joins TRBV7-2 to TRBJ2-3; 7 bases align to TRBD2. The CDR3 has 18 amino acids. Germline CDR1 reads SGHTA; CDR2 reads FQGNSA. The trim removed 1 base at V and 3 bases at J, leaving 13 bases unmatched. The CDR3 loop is CASSLGFWSREITDTQYF. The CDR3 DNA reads TGTGCCAGCAGCTTAGGGTTCTGGTCGCGGGAGATTACAGATACGCAGTATTTT.

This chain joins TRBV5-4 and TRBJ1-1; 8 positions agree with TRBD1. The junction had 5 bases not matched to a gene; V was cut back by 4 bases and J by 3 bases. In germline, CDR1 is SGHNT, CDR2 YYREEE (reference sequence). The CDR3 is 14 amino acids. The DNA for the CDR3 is TGTGCCAGCAGCCCCAGGGGGCTGGACACTGAAGCTTTCTTT. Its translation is CASSPRGLDTEAFF.

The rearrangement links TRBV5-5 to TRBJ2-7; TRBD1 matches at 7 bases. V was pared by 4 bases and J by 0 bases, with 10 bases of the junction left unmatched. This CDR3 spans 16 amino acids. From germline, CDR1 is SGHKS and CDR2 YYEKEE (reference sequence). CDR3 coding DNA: TGTGCCAGCAGCCCGAGTTACAGGGGAAGCTCCTACGAGCAGTACTTC. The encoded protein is CASSPSYRGSSYEQYF.

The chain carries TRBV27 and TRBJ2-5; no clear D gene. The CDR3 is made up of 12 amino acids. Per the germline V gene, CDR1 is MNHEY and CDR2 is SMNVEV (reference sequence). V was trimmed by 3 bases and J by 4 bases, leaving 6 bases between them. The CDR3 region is CASSFGGETQYF. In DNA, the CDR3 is TGTGCCAGCAGTTTTGGCGGAGAGACCCAGTACTTC.

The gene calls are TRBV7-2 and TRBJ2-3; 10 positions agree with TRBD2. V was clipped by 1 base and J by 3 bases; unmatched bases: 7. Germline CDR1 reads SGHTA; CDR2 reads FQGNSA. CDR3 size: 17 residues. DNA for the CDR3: TGTGCCAGCAGCTTAGGTCCAGCGGGGGGGCCAACAGATACGCAGTATTTT. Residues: CASSLGPAGGPTDTQYF.

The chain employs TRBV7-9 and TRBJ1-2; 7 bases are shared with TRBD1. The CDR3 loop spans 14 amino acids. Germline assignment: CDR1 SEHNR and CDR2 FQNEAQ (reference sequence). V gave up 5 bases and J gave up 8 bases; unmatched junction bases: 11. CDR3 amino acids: CASSQLRTGSGYTF. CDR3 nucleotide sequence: TGTGCCAGCAGCCAACTACGGACAGGTAGCGGCTACACCTTC.

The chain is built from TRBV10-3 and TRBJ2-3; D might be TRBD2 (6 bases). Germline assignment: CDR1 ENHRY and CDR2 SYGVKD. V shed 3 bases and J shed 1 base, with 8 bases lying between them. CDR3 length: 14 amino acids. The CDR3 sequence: CAISDGGGTDTQYF. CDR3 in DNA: TGTGCCATCAGTGATGGCGGGGGCACAGATACGCAGTATTTT.

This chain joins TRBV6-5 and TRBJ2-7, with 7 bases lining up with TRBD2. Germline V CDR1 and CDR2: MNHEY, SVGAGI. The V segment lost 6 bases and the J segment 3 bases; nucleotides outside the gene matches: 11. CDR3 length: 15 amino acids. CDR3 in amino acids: CASSRGLESGYEQYF. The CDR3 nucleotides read TGTGCCAGCAGCCGTGGACTAGAAAGCGGCTACGAGCAGTACTTC.

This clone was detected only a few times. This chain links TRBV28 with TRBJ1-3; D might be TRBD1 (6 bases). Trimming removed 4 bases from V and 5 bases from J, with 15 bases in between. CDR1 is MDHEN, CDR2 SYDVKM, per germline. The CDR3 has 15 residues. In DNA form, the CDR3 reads TGTGCCAGCAGTTCAGCCGGGACAAGAAGAAACACCATATATTTT. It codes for CASSSAGTRRNTIYF.

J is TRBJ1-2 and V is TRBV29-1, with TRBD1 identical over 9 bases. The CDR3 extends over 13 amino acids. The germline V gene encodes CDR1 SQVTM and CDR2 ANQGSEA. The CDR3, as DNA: TGCAGTGCAGGCGGGACAGGGCTCTATGGCTACACCTTC. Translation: CSAGGTGLYGYTF.

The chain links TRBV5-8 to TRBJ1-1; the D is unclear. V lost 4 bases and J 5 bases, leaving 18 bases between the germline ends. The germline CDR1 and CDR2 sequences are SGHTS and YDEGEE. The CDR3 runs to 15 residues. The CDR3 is CASSVGARRMTEAFF. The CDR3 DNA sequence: TGTGCCAGCAGCGTTGGAGCCCGTCGGATGACTGAAGCTTTCTTT.

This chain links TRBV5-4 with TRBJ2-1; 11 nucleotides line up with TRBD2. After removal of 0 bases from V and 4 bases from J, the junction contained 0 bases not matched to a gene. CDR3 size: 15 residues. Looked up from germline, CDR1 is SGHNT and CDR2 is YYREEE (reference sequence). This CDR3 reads CASSLVAGGYNEQFF. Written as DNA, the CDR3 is TGTGCCAGCAGCTTGGTAGCGGGAGGGTACAATGAGCAGTTCTTC. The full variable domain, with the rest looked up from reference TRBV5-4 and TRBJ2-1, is ETGVTQSPTHLIKTRGQQVTLRCSSQSGHNTVSWYQQALGQGPQFIFQYYREEENGRGNFPPRFSGLQFPNYSSELNVNALELDDSALYLCASSLVAGGYNEQFFGPGTRLTVL.